These 2 T cell receptor beta chains originate from one sample sequenced in a study of blood T cell repertoires in COVID-19. Data came from immunoSEQ multiplex PCR; TCRdb stores just in-frame clones and leaves some out. The table records some 160,000 clones, about 80% of them present only once. Source material: peripheral blood. These receptors all come from a man in his sixties or seventies with active or convalescent COVID-19.

The rearrangement joins TRBV7-9 to TRBJ1-4; D perhaps matches TRBD1 (5 bases). Trimming removed 4 bases from V and 0 bases from J, with 9 bases in between. From germline, CDR1 is SEHNR and CDR2 FQNEAQ (reference sequence). This CDR3 comprises 15 residues. CDR3 region: CASSYQGSTNEKLFF. The CDR3 nucleotides are TGTGCCAGCAGCTACCAGGGTTCAACTAATGAAAAACTGTTTTTT.

About this clone itself: This sample also contains other DNA sequences that code for the same CDR3. This chain connects TRBV7-2 to TRBJ2-7; 14 bases fit TRBD2. After removal of 3 bases from V and 5 bases from J, the junction contained 0 bases not matched to a gene. The CDR3 runs 14 residues. Germline V gene sequence: CDR1 SGHTA, CDR2 FQGNSA. The CDR3: CASSLGLAGDEQYF. The CDR3 nucleotides are TGTGCCAGCAGCTTGGGACTAGCGGGAGACGAGCAGTACTTC.